The present T cell receptor (beta chain) was sequenced within a study of beta chain features in type 1 diabetes. J was trimmed by 4 bases and V by 5 bases; bases with no gene match: 6. Germline values: CDR1 LNHNV, CDR2 YYDKDF (reference sequence). This CDR3 comprises 16 residues. Study findings and constraints: Shorter TCRB CDR3s, moderately but significantly so, were found in Type 1 diabetes patients in all four CD4+ subsets. Any HLA effect on TCRB rearrangement was left unresolved by small sub-analyses.

In regard to this clone: Antigen unknown.

All of the isolated RNA was reverse transcribed, so expressed TCRB transcripts were sequenced. The assay was immunoSEQ multiplex PCR, and TCRdb's table has in-frame clones only and misses some. This table holds 300,000 or so clones, approximately 13% found once. The rearrangement joins TRBV15 to TRBJ2-2; 11 bases line up with TRBD2. The sequenced material came from naive CD4+ T cells from blood. The sequence was obtained from a woman under 30 with type 1 diabetes. CDR3 region: CATSSGTSGITGELFF. The CDR3 DNA sequence: TGTGCCACCAGCTCCGGGACTAGCGGAATCACCGGGGAGCTGTTTTTT.